The rows below give T cell receptor beta chains drawn from one sample of a study of T cell clonotyping in hematopoietic cell transplantation. Using immunoSEQ multiplex PCR, the repertoire was profiled, and TCRdb retains in-frame clones only, with some absent. The sample yields about 29,000 clones, about three quarters seen once. Source: peripheral blood mononuclear cells, taken before stem cell transplant. These receptors were obtained from a woman in her twenties or thirties with chronic myeloid leukemia. Some clones in this sample may be carry-over from other donors' samples. The CDR3 runs from the conserved cysteine through the conserved F or W. The D gene is left open where the match is weak. For some rows the clone size is stated as once, few or many, or as a class when expanded; others skip it.

clone_size,j_call,d_call,v_call,cdr3_aa,cdr3_nt
-,TRBJ2-1,TRBD2,TRBV27,CASSLVSGSFNEQFF,TGTGCCAGCAGTTTAGTTAGCGGGAGTTTTAATGAGCAGTTCTTC
once,TRBJ1-2,TRBD1,TRBV28,CASSLRQGGNYGYTF,TGTGCCAGCAGTTTACGACAGGGGGGGAACTATGGCTACACCTTC
-,TRBJ2-5,TRBD1,TRBV7-2,CASSRGQGQETQYF,TGTGCCAGCAGCCGGGGACAGGGGCAAGAGACCCAGTACTTC
-,TRBJ2-1,TRBD1,TRBV5-1,CASSGRAGQGEQFF,TGCGCCAGCAGCGGAAGGGCGGGACAGGGGGAGCAGTTCTTC
-,TRBJ1-6,-,TRBV4-3,CASSQEVSYNSPLHF,TGCGCCAGCAGCCAGGAGGTGTCTTATAATTCACCCCTCCACTTT
-,TRBJ1-1,TRBD1,TRBV5-4,CASSPTGGKTEAFF,TGTGCCAGCAGCCCGACAGGGGGTAAAACTGAAGCTTTCTTT
-,TRBJ1-1,TRBD1,TRBV7-7,CASSPFGTGNTEAFF,TGTGCTAGCAGTCCTTTTGGGACAGGGAACACTGAAGCTTTCTTT
-,TRBJ2-5,-,TRBV30,CAWGGTQVETQYF,TGTGCCTGGGGGGGGACCCAAGTGGAGACCCAGTACTTC
-,TRBJ1-1,-,TRBV7-9,CASTFGSDTEAFF,TGTGCCAGCACCTTCGGGAGCGACACTGAAGCTTTCTTT
-,TRBJ2-2,-,TRBV7-2,CASSSVGGGTGELFF,TGTGCCAGCAGCTCGGTAGGGGGGGGCACCGGGGAGCTGTTTTTT
-,TRBJ1-6,-,TRBV5-4,CASSLVKGAYNSPLHF,TGTGCCAGCAGCTTGGTGAAGGGGGCCTATAATTCACCCCTCCACTTT
few,TRBJ1-6,-,TRBV6-1,CASSVTPEPINSPLHF,TGTGCCAGCAGTGTGACCCCAGAGCCGATTAATTCACCCCTCCACTTT
-,TRBJ1-1,-,TRBV7-6,CASSLEGTDAEAFF,TGTGCCAGCAGCCTAGAGGGGACGGACGCTGAAGCTTTCTTT
-,TRBJ2-7,-,TRBV4-3,CASSLEGEYEQYF,TGCGCCAGCTCCTTGGAGGGCGAATACGAGCAGTACTTC
-,TRBJ1-2,TRBD1,TRBV5-4,CASSFPGTANYGYTF,TGTGCCAGCAGCTTCCCCGGGACAGCTAACTATGGCTACACCTTC
-,TRBJ1-2,-,TRBV4-3,CASSQAGFGGVGYTF,TGCGCCAGCAGCCAAGCCGGGTTTGGGGGTGTGGGCTACACCTTC
-,TRBJ1-1,-,TRBV5-6,CASSFGTEAFF,TGTGCCAGCAGCTTTGGGACTGAAGCTTTCTTT
-,TRBJ2-7,-,TRBV29-1,CSARTDGYEQYF,TGCAGCGCCCGCACGGACGGGTACGAGCAGTACTTC
-,TRBJ2-5,TRBD1,TRBV19,CASSRDRGRGETQYF,TGTGCCAGTAGTAGGGACAGGGGGCGCGGGGAGACCCAGTACTTC
-,TRBJ1-2,-,TRBV7-9,CASSLGGYNGGYTF,TGTGCCAGCAGCTTAGGGGGGTACAACGGTGGCTACACCTTC
-,TRBJ1-4,-,TRBV19,CASSMAAGKLFF,TGTGCCAGTAGTATGGCTGCGGGGAAACTGTTTTTT
-,TRBJ1-3,-,TRBV27,CASSLAGAGNTIYF,TGTGCCAGCAGTTTAGCAGGAGCTGGAAACACCATATATTTT
-,TRBJ2-1,-,TRBV7-6,CASSYQSYNEQFF,TGTGCCAGCAGCTATCAGAGCTACAATGAGCAGTTCTTC
-,TRBJ2-3,-,TRBV28,CASSSAVGTQYF,TGTGCCAGCAGTTCAGCTGTGGGTACGCAGTATTTT
-,TRBJ1-1,-,TRBV7-9,CASSLIMNTEAFF,TGTGCCAGCAGCCTTATCATGAACACTGAAGCTTTCTTT
once,TRBJ2-7,-,TRBV9,CASSVLGQSYEQYF,TGTGCCAGCAGCGTATTAGGACAGAGCTACGAGCAGTACTTC
-,TRBJ1-4,TRBD1,TRBV6-1,CASRAGQGIGKLFF,TGTGCCAGCAGAGCCGGACAGGGTATCGGAAAACTGTTTTTT
-,TRBJ2-1,-,TRBV18,CASSPGRASGEQFF,TGTGCCAGCTCACCAGGCAGGGCCAGCGGTGAGCAGTTCTTC
-,TRBJ2-3,TRBD2,TRBV28,CASSDPHPGLAVTDTQYF,TGTGCCAGCAGCGACCCCCACCCGGGACTAGCGGTCACAGATACGCAGTATTTT
-,TRBJ1-5,-,TRBV2,CASSGQGPGFWSNQPQHF,TGTGCCAGCAGTGGGCAGGGTCCGGGGTTTTGGAGCAATCAGCCCCAGCATTTT
few,TRBJ2-7,-,TRBV7-9,CASSLYGEQYF,TGTGCCAGCAGCTTATACGGGGAGCAGTACTTC
-,TRBJ2-1,TRBD2,TRBV27,CASSSPGGGNNEQFF,TGTGCCAGCAGTTCCCCGGGGGGGGGAAACAATGAGCAGTTCTTC
-,TRBJ2-3,-,TRBV20-1,CSAWRGKQYF,TGCAGTGCCTGGCGGGGTAAGCAGTATTTT
-,TRBJ2-7,-,TRBV30,CAFSKLGPPYEQYF,TGTGCCTTCTCAAAATTGGGGCCCCCCTACGAGCAGTACTTC
-,TRBJ2-5,TRBD2,TRBV6-5,CASSLAGGPETQYF,TGTGCCAGCAGTTTAGCGGGGGGGCCGGAGACCCAGTACTTC
-,TRBJ1-2,TRBD1,TRBV29-1,CSVRTGYGYTF,TGCAGCGTTAGGACAGGGTATGGCTACACCTTC
-,TRBJ1-6,-,TRBV6-5,CASSQTGVSPLHF,TGTGCCAGCAGCCAGACGGGGGTCTCACCCCTCCACTTT
-,TRBJ1-5,-,TRBV7-2,CASSTDYNSNQPQHF,TGTGCCAGCAGCACCGATTATAATAGCAATCAGCCCCAGCATTTT